These 17 T cell receptor beta chains came from one sample sequenced in a study of blood T cell repertoires in COVID-19. The method was immunoSEQ multiplex PCR; TCRdb's version includes in-frame clones alone and lacks a portion of them. This table holds roughly 120,000 clones, about 92% found once. The sequenced sample was peripheral blood. The receptors here all came from a man aged 50-59 years with active COVID-19.

This chain joins TRBV5-1 and TRBJ2-2; 11 nucleotides agree with TRBD2. The V gene end was trimmed by 0 bases and the J gene end by 4 bases; junction bases not matched to a gene: 8. Germline CDR1 SGHRS, CDR2 YFSETQ. The CDR3 loop spans 18 amino acids. The CDR3 nucleotides read TGCGCCAGCAGCTTGGTCCCTAGCGGGGGGCCGGGCACCGGGGAGCTGTTTTTT. Translation gives CASSLVPSGGPGTGELFF.

The rearrangement uses TRBV2 and TRBJ2-6, with D unclear. Trimming left V 5 bases short and J 2 bases short, with 7 bases between. The CDR3 length is 14 residues. The germline V gene has CDR1 SNHLY and CDR2 FYNNEI. CDR3 region: CASSRQAGANVLTF. The CDR3 nucleotides are TGTGCCAGCAGTCGACAAGCTGGGGCCAACGTCCTGACTTTC.

The chain carries TRBV5-1 and TRBJ2-1; TRBD2 agrees at 12 bases. CDR3 size: 16 residues. The V segment lost 0 bases and the J segment 5 bases; nucleotides outside the gene matches: 3. CDR1 is SGHRS and CDR2 is YFSETQ in the germline V gene. The CDR3 DNA is TGCGCCAGCAGCTTGGAACTAGCGGGAGGCCACAATGAGCAGTTCTTC. Amino acids: CASSLELAGGHNEQFF. Full variable domain (rest looked up from reference TRBV5-1 and TRBJ2-1): KAGVTQTPRYLIKTRGQQVTLSCSPISGHRSVSWYQQTPGQGLQFLFEYFSETQRNKGNFPGRFSGRQFSNSRSEMNVSTLELGDSALYLCASSLELAGGHNEQFFGPGTRLTVL.

The chain joins TRBV3-1 (or the pseudogene TRBV3-2) to TRBJ1-1, with D uncertain. The CDR3 totals 13 residues. Trimming cost V 5 bases and J 1 base, with 8 bases left between them. CDR1 and CDR2 (germline): LGHDT, YNNKEL (reference sequence). The CDR3 protein is CASSSTRNTEAFF. The CDR3 bases are TGTGCCAGCAGCTCAACACGGAACACTGAAGCTTTCTTT.

In this sample, this clone turned up a few times. The chain carries TRBV29-1 and TRBJ1-2; the D is unclear. This CDR3 comprises 10 residues. Trimming took off 1 base at V and 8 bases at J, with 5 bases between the two ends. The germline CDR1 and CDR2 sequences are SQVTM and ANQGSEA. CDR3 in amino acids: CSVEGPGYTF. The CDR3 coding sequence is TGCAGCGTTGAAGGGCCCGGCTACACCTTC.

The V call is TRBV5-1, the J call TRBJ2-5; 12 nucleotides agree with TRBD2. Germline V lookup: CDR1 SGHRS, CDR2 YFSETQ. Trimming removed 4 bases from V and 3 bases from J; junction bases left unmatched: 19. The CDR3 is made up of 20 amino acids. CDR3 bases: TGCGCCAGCAGCCCCCGGCCTACTAGCGGGAGGCGTGATCGGGAAGAGACCCAGTACTTC. Its translation: CASSPRPTSGRRDREETQYF. Supplemented by reference TRBV5-1 and TRBJ2-5, the full variable domain reads KAGVTQTPRYLIKTRGQQVTLSCSPISGHRSVSWYQQTPGQGLQFLFEYFSETQRNKGNFPGRFSGRQFSNSRSEMNVSTLELGDSALYLCASSPRPTSGRRDREETQYFGPGTRLLVL.

The rearrangement uses TRBV25-1 and TRBJ1-1, with 8 bases that match TRBD1. From germline, CDR1 is MGHDK and CDR2 SYGVNS. This CDR3 has 14 residues. V gave up 3 bases and J gave up 6 bases; unmatched junction bases: 6. CDR3 sequence (DNA): TGTGCCAGCAGTGACAGGGGGCTCTTAGCTGAAGCTTTCTTT. This codes for CASSDRGLLAEAFF. Supplemented by reference TRBV25-1 and TRBJ1-1, the full variable domain reads EADIYQTPRYLVIGTGKKITLECSQTMGHDKMYWYQQDPGMELHLIHYSYGVNSTEKGDLSSESTVSRIRTEHFPLTLESARPSHTSQYLCASSDRGLLAEAFFGQGTRLTVV.

The rearrangement joins TRBV9 to TRBJ1-3; TRBD1 is a possible D gene (6 bases). With 4 bases removed from V and 0 bases from J, the gap between germline ends came to 14 bases. CDR3 size: 16 residues. The germline CDR1 and CDR2 sequences are SGDLS and YYNGEE. The CDR3 loop is CASSPPGGSSGNTIYF. Here the CDR3 DNA reads TGTGCCAGCAGCCCCCCGGGGGGCAGCTCTGGAAACACCATATATTTT.

This chain links TRBV5-5 with TRBJ1-2; no definite D call. The V and J ends lost 1 base and 5 bases respectively, with 15 bases between them. This CDR3 has 15 amino acids. The germline CDR1 and CDR2 sequences are SGHKS and YYEKEE (reference sequence). CDR3 region: CASSLIWSAEYGYTF. Here the CDR3 DNA reads TGTGCCAGCAGCTTGATATGGTCGGCGGAATATGGCTACACCTTC.

V and J are TRBV5-3 and TRBJ1-6, with D unresolved. TRBV5-3 is identified as an open reading frame with a role that is uncertain. The CDR3 runs 16 residues. V lost 1 base to trimming and J lost 6 bases, with 14 bases between them. Here the CDR3 reads CARSLMGGRCNSPLHF. CDR3 nucleotide sequence: TGTGCCAGAAGCTTGATGGGAGGAAGGTGTAATTCACCCCTCCACTTT.

This clone showed up just once. The chain is built from TRBV6-5 and TRBJ1-1; 12 bases map to TRBD1. This CDR3 spans 14 amino acids. Unmatched junction bases numbered 4, after V lost 0 bases and J lost 11 bases. Germline V gene data show CDR1 as MNHEY and CDR2 as SVGAGI. CDR3 region: CASSYSGQGASAFF. The CDR3 bases are TGTGCCAGCAGTTACTCGGGACAGGGGGCGTCGGCTTTCTTT.

The chain has TRBV5-1 and TRBJ1-2; TRBD1 matches at 9 bases. V shed 4 bases, J shed 4 bases, and the junction held 2 bases outside the gene matches. The CDR3 spans 13 residues. CDR1 is SGHRS, CDR2 YFSETQ, per germline. CDR3 amino acids: CASSTGQGYGYTF. CDR3 DNA sequence: TGCGCCAGCAGCACGGGACAGGGCTATGGCTACACCTTC.

The V and J genes are TRBV5-1 and TRBJ2-1; 7 nucleotides agree with TRBD2. The CDR3 loop spans 13 amino acids. Germline V gene data show CDR1 as SGHRS and CDR2 as YFSETQ. The trim removed 5 bases at V and 10 bases at J, leaving 9 bases unmatched. The CDR3 loop reads CASRGAGPGEQFF. For the CDR3, the DNA is TGCGCCAGCAGGGGAGCGGGGCCAGGAGAGCAGTTCTTC.

V gene TRBV27 combines with J gene TRBJ1-1, with TRBD1 matching over 8 bases. Germline CDR1 MNHEY, CDR2 SMNVEV (reference sequence). The CDR3 has 15 amino acids. V shed 7 bases and J 4 bases; nucleotides not matched to a gene: 11. CDR3 in amino acids: CASKLTGALGTEAFF. The CDR3 DNA follows: TGTGCCAGCAAACTGACAGGGGCCTTGGGCACTGAAGCTTTCTTT.

CDR3 protein: CASSIDNSNQPQHF. CDR3 nucleotide sequence: TGTGCCAGCAGCATCGACAATAGCAATCAGCCCCAGCATTTT. This chain uses TRBV6-6 with TRBJ1-5; D uncertain. Trimming left V 6 bases short and J 0 bases short, with 9 bases between. The germline CDR1 and CDR2 sequences are MNHNY and SVGAGI (reference sequence). This CDR3 is built from 14 residues.

This chain connects TRBV9 to TRBJ2-2; D is uncertain. Trimming took off 0 bases at V and 1 base at J, with 10 bases between the two ends. The CDR3 length is 16 residues. Germline V gene lookup returns CDR1 SGDLS and CDR2 YYNGEE. Here the CDR3 reads CASSVDPSVNTGELFF. The DNA for the CDR3 is TGTGCCAGCAGCGTAGATCCCAGCGTGAACACCGGGGAGCTGTTTTTT.

The chain uses TRBV5-4 and TRBJ1-1; D is undetermined. V was clipped by 2 bases and J by 1 base, with 6 bases between them. The germline V gene encodes CDR1 SGHNT and CDR2 YYREEE (reference sequence). The CDR3 totals 13 residues. The CDR3 DNA is TGTGCCAGCAGCTTTACTGAGAACACTGAAGCTTTCTTT. This gives the protein CASSFTENTEAFF.